This T cell receptor beta chain was captured in a study of human T cells and chemical hapten exposure listed by TCRdb under 2021. Context from the whole study: Libraries were pooled for sequencing, and per-sample TCR yields varied mainly because of small differences in library volumes within the pool. From each blood RNA sample, both TCR alpha and TCR beta chains were sequenced. This study followed changes in the peripheral blood TCR repertoire in vivo during primary and secondary sensitization of alopecia patients to the hapten diphenylcyclopropenone (DPC).

To prepare the library, 5' RACE was applied. Sequencing used an Illumina MiSeq. Library preparation attached unique molecular identifiers to individual cDNA molecules for quantitative, reproducible TCR counting. As for how the authors treated the data: Samples had a median of 95,638 TCRs, with a range from about 23,224 to 750,000. V, J and CDR3 annotation of the TCR reads was carried out using the Decombinator software suite. For PS versus PT1 abundance plots, all samples were subsampled to the same number of TCRs (28,000). Expanded TCRs were defined as absent before sensitization and observed at least eight times at the 2-week time point. TCRdb reanalyzed the raw reads on its own, using fastp at Q25 for trimming and MiXCR for clone calling, and kept in-frame beta chains. Duplicate CDR3 protein sequences are folded into a single record with the most common DNA and genes. The V and J calls reflect TCRdb's pipeline rather than the authors' work. The sample data list approximately 150,000 distinct CDR3 sequences, and roughly 4% of these were observed just once. 1.3% to 1.5% of the sample belongs to the ten largest clones.

This clonotype showed up many times. Its recognized antigen is unknown. Base qualities were left out, and no much larger clone turns up one base away. V and J lose 2 bases and 6 bases, and a span of 7 bases separates them. In the germline V gene (reference sequence), CDR1 corresponds to MNHNY and CDR2 to SVGAGI. Counted from cysteine to phenylalanine, this CDR3 has 12 amino acids. Only the CDR3 region is kept as DNA, spanning 36 bases read in frame from base 1. What the work shows at the level of the full study, not this receptor alone: DPC sensitization did not change the number of TCRs with a frequency above 1 in 1000, and there was no evidence of changes in global repertoire structure. After repeated subsampling, the strength of the expansion versus patch-test correlation and the threshold at which it became significant changed.

Total RNA was extracted from unfractionated whole blood that had been collected in Tempus Blood RNA tubes. As TCR sequencing controls, about five healthy volunteers were used, with blood taken at day 0, 2 weeks and 6 weeks. This TCR was recovered from a female donor in good health. The receptor chain draws on TRBV6-6 and TRBJ1-2, with the D segment identity uncertain. In nucleotide form, the sequence is TGTGCCAGCAGTTACGCAGGAGATGGCTACACCTTC. This encodes CASSYAGDGYTF.